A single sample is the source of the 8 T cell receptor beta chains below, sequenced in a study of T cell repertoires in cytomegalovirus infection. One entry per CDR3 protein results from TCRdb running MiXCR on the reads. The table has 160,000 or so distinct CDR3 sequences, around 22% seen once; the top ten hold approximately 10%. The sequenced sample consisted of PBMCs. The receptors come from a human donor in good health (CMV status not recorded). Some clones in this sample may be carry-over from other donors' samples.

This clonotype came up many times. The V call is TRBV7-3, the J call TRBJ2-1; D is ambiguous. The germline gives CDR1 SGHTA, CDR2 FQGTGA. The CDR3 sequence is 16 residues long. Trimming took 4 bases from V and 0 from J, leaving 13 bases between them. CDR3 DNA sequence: TGTGCCAGCAGCTCAACACGGACCAACTCCTACAATGAGCAGTTCTTC. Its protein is CASSSTRTNSYNEQFF.

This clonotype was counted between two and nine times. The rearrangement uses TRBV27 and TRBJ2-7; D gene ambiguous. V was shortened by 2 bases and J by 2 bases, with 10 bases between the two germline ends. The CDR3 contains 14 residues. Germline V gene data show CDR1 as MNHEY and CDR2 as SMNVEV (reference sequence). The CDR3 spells CASSLGSQAYEQYF. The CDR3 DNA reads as TGTGCCAGCAGTTTAGGTTCGCAGGCCTACGAGCAGTACTTC.

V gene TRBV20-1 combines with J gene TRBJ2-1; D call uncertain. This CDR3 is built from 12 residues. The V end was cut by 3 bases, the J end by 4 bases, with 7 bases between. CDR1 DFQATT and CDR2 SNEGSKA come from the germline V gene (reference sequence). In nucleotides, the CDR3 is TGCAGTGCTAGTAGGTCATACAATGAGCAGTTCTTC. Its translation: CSASRSYNEQFF.

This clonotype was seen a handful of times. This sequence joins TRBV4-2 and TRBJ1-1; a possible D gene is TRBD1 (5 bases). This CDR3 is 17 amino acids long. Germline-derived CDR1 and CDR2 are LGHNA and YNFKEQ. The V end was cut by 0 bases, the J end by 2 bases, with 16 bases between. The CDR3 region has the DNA TGTGCCAGCAGCCAAGACCCCCGCCACGACAGCAACACTGAAGCTTTCTTT. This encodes CASSQDPRHDSNTEAFF.

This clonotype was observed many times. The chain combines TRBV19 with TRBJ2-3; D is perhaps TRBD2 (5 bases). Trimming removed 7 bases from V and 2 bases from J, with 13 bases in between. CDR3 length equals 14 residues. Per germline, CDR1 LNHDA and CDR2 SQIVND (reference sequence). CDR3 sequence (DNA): TGTGCCAGTAATATCGGGCGGGCCACAGATACGCAGTATTTT. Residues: CASNIGRATDTQYF.

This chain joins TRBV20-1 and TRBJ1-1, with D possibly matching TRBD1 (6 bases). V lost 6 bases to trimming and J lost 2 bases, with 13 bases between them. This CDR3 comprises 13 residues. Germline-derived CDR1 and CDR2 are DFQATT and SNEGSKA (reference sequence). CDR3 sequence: CSASRTANTEAFF. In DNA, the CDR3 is TGCAGTGCCAGCCGGACAGCTAACACTGAAGCTTTCTTT.

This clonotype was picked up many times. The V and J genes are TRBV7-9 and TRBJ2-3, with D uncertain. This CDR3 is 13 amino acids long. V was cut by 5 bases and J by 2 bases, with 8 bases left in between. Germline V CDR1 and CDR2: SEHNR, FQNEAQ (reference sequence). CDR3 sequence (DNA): TGTGCCAGCAGCAATCCCCCCACAGATACGCAGTATTTT. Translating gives CASSNPPTDTQYF. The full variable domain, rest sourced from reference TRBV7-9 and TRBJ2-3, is DTGVSQNPRHKITKRGQNVTFRCDPISEHNRLYWYRQTLGQGPEFLTYFQNEAQLEKSRLLSDRFSAERPKGSFSTLEIQRTEQGDSAMYLCASSNPPTDTQYFGPGTRLTVL.

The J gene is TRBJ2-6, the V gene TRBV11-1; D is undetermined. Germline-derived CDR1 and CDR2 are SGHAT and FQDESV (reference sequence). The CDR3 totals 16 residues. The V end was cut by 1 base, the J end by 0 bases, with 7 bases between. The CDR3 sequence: CASSLGIGSGANVLTF. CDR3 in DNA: TGTGCCAGCAGCTTAGGGATAGGCTCTGGGGCCAACGTCCTGACTTTC. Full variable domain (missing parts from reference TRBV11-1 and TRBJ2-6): EAEVAQSPRYKITEKSQAVAFWCDPISGHATLYWYRQILGQGPELLVQFQDESVVDDSQLPKDRFSAERLKGVDSTLKIQPAELGDSAMYLCASSLGIGSGANVLTFGAGSRLTVL.